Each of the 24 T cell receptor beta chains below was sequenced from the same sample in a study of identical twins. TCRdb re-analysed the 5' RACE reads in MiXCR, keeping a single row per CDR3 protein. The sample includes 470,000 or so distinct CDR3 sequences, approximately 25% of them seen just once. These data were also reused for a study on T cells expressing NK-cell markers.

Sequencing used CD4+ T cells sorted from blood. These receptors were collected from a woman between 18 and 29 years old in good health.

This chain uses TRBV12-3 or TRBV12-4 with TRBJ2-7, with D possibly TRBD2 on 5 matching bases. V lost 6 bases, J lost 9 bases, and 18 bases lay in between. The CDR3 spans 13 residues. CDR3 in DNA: TGTGCCAGCAGAACAAATGGACTCGAGGGGCAGTACTTC. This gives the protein CASRTNGLEGQYF.

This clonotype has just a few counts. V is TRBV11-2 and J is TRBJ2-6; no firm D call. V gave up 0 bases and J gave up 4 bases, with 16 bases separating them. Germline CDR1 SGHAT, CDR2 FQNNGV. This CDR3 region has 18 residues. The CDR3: CASSLDTRLSWGANVLTF. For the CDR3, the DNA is TGTGCCAGCAGCTTAGACACTCGTCTCTCGTGGGGGGCCAACGTCCTGACTTTC.

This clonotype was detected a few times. The CDR3 loop reads CATSDAGIEQFF. The CDR3 bases are TGTGCCACCAGCGATGCGGGGATTGAGCAGTTCTTC. The chain carries TRBV24-1 and TRBJ2-1; tentatively, D is TRBD2 (6 bases). V was pared by 7 bases and J by 9 bases, with 12 bases between. CDR3 length: 12 amino acids. Looked up from germline, CDR1 is KGHDR and CDR2 is SFDVKD.

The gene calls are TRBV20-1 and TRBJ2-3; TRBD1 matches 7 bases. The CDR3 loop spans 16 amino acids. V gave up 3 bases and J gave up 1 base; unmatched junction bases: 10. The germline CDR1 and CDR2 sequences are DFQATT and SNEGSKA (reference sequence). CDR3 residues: CSARGSPTGGTDTQYF. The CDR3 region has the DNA TGCAGTGCTAGGGGATCCCCTACAGGGGGCACAGATACGCAGTATTTT.

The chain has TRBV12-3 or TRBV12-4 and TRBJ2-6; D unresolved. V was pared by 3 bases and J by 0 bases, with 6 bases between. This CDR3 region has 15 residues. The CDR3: CASSFHGSGANVLTF. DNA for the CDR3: TGTGCCAGCAGTTTTCATGGCTCTGGGGCCAACGTCCTGACTTTC.

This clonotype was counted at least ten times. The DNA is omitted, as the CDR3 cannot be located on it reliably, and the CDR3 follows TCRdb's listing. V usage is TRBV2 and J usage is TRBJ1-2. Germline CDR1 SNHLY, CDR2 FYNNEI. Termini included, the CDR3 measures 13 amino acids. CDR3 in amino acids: CASILDAGNGYTF.

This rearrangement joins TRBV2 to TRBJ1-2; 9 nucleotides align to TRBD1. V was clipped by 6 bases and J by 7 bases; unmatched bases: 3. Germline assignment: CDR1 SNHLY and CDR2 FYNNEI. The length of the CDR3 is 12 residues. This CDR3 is CASRPDRGGYTF. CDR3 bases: TGTGCCAGCAGGCCGGACAGGGGTGGCTACACCTTC.

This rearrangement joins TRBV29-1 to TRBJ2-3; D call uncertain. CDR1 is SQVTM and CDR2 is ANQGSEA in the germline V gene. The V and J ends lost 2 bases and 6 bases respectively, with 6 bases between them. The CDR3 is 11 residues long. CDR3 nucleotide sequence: TGCAGCGTTGAAAGGGTGGATACGCAGTATTTT. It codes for CSVERVDTQYF.

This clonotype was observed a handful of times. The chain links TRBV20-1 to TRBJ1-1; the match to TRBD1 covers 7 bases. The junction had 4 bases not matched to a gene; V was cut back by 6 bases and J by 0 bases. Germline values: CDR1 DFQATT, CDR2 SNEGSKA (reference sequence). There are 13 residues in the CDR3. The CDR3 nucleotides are TGCAGTGCCTCGGGACAGATGAACACTGAAGCTTTCTTT. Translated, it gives CSASGQMNTEAFF.

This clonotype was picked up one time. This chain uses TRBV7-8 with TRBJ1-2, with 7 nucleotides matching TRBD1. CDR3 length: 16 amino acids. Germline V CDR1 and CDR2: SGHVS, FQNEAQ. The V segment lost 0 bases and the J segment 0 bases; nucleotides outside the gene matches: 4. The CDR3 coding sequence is TGTGCCAGCAGCTTAGCGCTGACAGGGACTAACTATGGCTACACCTTC. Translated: CASSLALTGTNYGYTF.

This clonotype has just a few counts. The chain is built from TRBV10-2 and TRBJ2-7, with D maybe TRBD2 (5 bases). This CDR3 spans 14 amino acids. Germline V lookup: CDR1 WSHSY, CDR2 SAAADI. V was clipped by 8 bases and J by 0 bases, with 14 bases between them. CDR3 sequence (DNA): TGCGCCAGCTTTTCTCTGGGGAGCTCCTACGAGCAGTACTTC. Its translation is CASFSLGSSYEQYF.

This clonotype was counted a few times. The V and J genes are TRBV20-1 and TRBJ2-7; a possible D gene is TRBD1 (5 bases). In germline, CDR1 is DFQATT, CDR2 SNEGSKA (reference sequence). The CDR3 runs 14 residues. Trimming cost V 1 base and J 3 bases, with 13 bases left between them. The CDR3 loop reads CSARGTGHSYEQYF. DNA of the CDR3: TGCAGTGCTAGAGGAACAGGCCATAGCTACGAGCAGTACTTC.

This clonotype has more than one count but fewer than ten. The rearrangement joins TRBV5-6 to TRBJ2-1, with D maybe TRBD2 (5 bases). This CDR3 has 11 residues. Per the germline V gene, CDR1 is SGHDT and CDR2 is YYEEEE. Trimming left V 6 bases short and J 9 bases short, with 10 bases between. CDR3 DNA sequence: TGTGCCAGCAAAGACGGGGTTGAGCAGTTCTTC. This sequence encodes CASKDGVEQFF.

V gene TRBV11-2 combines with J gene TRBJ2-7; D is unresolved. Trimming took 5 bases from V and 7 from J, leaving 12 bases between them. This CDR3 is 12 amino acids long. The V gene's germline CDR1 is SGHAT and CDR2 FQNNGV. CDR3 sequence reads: CASSLYQGEQYF. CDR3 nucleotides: TGTGCCAGCAGCCTGTACCAAGGAGAGCAGTACTTC.

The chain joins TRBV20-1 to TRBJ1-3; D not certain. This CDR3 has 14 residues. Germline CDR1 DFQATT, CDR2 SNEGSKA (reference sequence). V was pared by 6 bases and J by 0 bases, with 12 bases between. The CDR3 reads CSAPDTSSGNTIYF. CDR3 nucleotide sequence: TGCAGTGCACCCGACACCTCCTCTGGAAACACCATATATTTT.

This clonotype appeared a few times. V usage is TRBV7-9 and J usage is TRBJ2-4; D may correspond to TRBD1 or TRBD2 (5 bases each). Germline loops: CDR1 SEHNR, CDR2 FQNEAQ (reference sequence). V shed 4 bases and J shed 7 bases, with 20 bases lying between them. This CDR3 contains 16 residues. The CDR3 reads CASSSVGTGKGNIQYF. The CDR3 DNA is TGTGCCAGCAGCTCCGTAGGGACCGGTAAGGGGAACATTCAGTACTTC.

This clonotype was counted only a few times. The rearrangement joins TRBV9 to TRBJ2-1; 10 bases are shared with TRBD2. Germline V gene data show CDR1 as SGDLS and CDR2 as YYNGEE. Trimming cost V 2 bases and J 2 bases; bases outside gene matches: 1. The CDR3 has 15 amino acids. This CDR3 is CASSVSGRAYNEQFF. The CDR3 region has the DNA TGTGCCAGCAGCGTCAGCGGGAGGGCCTACAATGAGCAGTTCTTC.

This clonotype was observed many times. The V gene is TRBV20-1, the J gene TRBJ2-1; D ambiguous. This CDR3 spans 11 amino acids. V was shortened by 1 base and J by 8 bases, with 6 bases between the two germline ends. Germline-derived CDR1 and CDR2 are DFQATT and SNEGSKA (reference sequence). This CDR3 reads CSARGLDEQFF. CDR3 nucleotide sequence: TGCAGTGCTAGAGGTTTGGATGAGCAGTTCTTC.

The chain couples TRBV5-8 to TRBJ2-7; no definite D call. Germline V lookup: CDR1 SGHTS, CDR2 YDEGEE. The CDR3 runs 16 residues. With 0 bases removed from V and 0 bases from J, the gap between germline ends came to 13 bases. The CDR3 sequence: CASSLEGSMSSYEQYF. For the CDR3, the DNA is TGTGCCAGCAGCTTGGAGGGTAGCATGAGCTCCTACGAGCAGTACTTC.

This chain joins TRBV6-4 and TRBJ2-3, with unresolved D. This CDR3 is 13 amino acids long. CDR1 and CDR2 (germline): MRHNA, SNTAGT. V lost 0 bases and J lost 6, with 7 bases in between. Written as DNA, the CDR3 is TGTGCCAGCAGTGACTCCCCGACCGATACGCAGTATTTT. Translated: CASSDSPTDTQYF.

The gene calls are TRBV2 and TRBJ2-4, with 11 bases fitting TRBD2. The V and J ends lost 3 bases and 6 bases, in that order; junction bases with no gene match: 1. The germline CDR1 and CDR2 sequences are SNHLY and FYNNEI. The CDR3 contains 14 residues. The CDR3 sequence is CASSDGTSGNIQYF. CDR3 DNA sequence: TGTGCCAGCAGTGATGGGACTAGCGGAAACATTCAGTACTTC.

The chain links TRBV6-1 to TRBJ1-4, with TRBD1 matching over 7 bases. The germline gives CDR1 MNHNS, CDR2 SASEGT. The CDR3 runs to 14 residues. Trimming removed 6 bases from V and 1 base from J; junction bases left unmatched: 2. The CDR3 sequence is CASSRQGTNEKLFF. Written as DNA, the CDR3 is TGTGCCAGCAGCAGACAGGGAACTAATGAAAAACTGTTTTTT.

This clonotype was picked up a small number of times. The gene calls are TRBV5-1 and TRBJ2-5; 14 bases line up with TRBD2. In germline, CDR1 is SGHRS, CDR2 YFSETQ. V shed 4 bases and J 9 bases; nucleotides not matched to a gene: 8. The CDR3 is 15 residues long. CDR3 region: CASSMGTSGGLSQYF. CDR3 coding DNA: TGCGCCAGCAGCATGGGGACTAGCGGGGGTTTGTCCCAGTACTTC.

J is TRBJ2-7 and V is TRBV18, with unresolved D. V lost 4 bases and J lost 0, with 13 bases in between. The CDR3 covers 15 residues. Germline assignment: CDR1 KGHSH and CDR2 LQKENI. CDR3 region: CASSLKTDGSYEQYF. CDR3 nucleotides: TGTGCCAGCTCACTCAAAACCGACGGCTCCTACGAGCAGTACTTC. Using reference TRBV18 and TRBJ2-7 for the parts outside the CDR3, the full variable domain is NAGVMQNPRHLVRRRGQEARLRCSPMKGHSHVYWYRQLPEEGLKFMVYLQKENIIDESGMPKERFSAEFPKEGPSILRIQQVVRGDSAAYFCASSLKTDGSYEQYFGPGTRLTVT.